The subject of this entry is one TCR beta chain. This sample is drawn from a study of cytomegalovirus exposure and HLA in healthy donors. Study-level information: Researchers previously reported finding roughly 120 million unique TCR beta sequences from around 200 million T cells.

Both 60 Vbeta primers and 13 Jbeta primers went into the PCR. Profiling relied on immunoSEQ multiplex PCR, and the TCRdb table lists in-frame clones only, not all of them. The sample consists of about 200,000 clones, around 80% of them appearing once. This CDR3 has 14 residues. Trimming removed 6 bases from V and 9 bases from J; junction bases left unmatched: 8. CDR1 and CDR2 (germline): MNHEY, SVGAGI. The chain has TRBV6-5 and TRBJ1-5; 10 bases agree with TRBD1. The clonotype originates from a young man in good health and CMV-seronegative. The sample comprised PBMCs. CDR3 sequence reads: CASSPGTGVLPQHF. DNA of the CDR3: TGTGCCAGCAGCCCCGGGACAGGGGTTTTGCCCCAGCATTTT.